At least ten counts were recorded for the clone carrying this T cell receptor (beta chain). Its antigen is not identified. The sample originates from a study of CD8 T cells in ankylosing spondylitis. Quantitative 5'-RACE with molecular barcodes generated TCR beta libraries. TCRdb re-called the 5' RACE reads through MiXCR, storing one row per CDR3 protein. The top ten clones hold 2.2% of a sample with over 60,000 distinct CDR3 sequences, roughly 5.3% of them seen once. Study results and limitations: Researchers reportedly found disease-linked clones significantly enriched in matched ankylosing spondylitis synovial fluid. Existing reports had already noted some motif variants in reactive arthritis synovial fluid and blood.

CDR1 SQVTM and CDR2 ANQGSEA come from the germline V gene. V was trimmed by 4 bases and J by 3 bases, leaving 10 bases between them. The CDR3 extends over 13 amino acids. This receptor was taken from a male donor with ankylosing spondylitis or in good health (not recorded which). The rearrangement joins TRBV29-1 to TRBJ1-3, with D unclear. Sequences were obtained from blood, either unsorted or a sorted T cell fraction (not recorded which). The chain's CDR3 is CSVVREFGNTIYF. In DNA, the CDR3 is TGCAGCGTTGTAAGGGAGTTTGGAAACACCATATATTTT.